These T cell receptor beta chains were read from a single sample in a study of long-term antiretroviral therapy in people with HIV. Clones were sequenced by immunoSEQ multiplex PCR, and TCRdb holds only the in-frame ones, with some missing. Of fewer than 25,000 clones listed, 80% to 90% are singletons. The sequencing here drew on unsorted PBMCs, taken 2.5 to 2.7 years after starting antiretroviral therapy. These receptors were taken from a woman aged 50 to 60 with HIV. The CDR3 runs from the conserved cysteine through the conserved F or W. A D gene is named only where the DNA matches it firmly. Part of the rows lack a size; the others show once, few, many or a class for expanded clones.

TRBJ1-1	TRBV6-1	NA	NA	CASSYDTSEAFF	TGTGCCAGCAGTTATGACACCTCTGAAGCTTTCTTT
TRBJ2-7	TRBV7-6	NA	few	CASSSLTRDEQYF	TGTGCCAGCAGCTCCCTCACCCGCGACGAGCAGTACTTC
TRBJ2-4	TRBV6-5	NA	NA	CASRSLGLAKNIQYF	TGTGCCAGCAGAAGTCTGGGACTAGCCAAAAACATTCAGTACTTC
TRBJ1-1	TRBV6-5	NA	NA	CASSRNFQKNTEAFF	TGTGCCAGCAGTCGCAATTTCCAGAAGAACACTGAAGCTTTCTTT
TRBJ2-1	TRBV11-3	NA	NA	CASSPTLDSYNEQFF	TGTGCCAGCAGCCCGACATTAGACTCTTACAATGAGCAGTTCTTC
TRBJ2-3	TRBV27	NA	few	CASSPSRGTDTQYF	TGTGCCAGCAGTCCCTCCCGGGGCACAGATACGCAGTATTTT
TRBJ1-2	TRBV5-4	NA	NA	CASSLAGGSPENGYTF	TGTGCCAGCAGCTTGGCCGGGGGGAGCCCCGAGAATGGCTACACCTTC
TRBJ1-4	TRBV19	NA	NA	CASSIDGGSNEKLFF	TGTGCCAGTAGTATAGACGGGGGTTCTAATGAAAAACTGTTTTTT
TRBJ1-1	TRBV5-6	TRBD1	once	CASSFPGQKNTEAFF	TGTGCCAGCAGCTTCCCGGGACAGAAGAACACTGAAGCTTTCTTT
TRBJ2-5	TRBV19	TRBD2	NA	CASRTSGAATQYF	TGTGCCTCAAGGACTAGCGGGGCTGCGACCCAGTACTTC
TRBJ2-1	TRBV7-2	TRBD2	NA	CASSLRLAGGYGSNEQFF	TGTGCCAGCAGCTTAAGACTAGCGGGAGGGTATGGGAGTAATGAGCAGTTCTTC
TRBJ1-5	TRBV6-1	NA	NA	CASSPWINQPQHF	TGTGCCAGCAGCCCCTGGATCAATCAGCCCCAGCATTTT
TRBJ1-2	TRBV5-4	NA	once	CASSFPGRINGYTF	TGTGCCAGCAGCTTTCCGGGCAGGATAAATGGCTACACCTTC
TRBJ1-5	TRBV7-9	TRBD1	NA	CASSSGQGGQPQHF	TGTGCCAGCAGCTCGGGACAGGGGGGACAGCCCCAGCATTTT
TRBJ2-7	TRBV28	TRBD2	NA	CASSITSGKDEQYF	TGTGCCAGCTCCATTACTAGCGGGAAGGACGAGCAGTACTTC
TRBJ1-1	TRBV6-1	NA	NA	CASTGKGAFF	TGTGCCAGCACGGGTAAGGGGGCTTTCTTT
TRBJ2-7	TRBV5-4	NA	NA	CASSSLSSYEQYF	TGTGCCAGCAGCTCCCTCAGCTCCTACGAGCAGTACTTC
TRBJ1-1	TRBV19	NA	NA	CASQFGGGSTEAFF	TGTGCCAGCCAATTTGGGGGGGGGAGCACTGAAGCTTTCTTT
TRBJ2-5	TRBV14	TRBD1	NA	CASSQRIRDRQETQYF	TGTGCCAGCAGCCAACGAATTCGGGACAGACAAGAGACCCAGTACTTC
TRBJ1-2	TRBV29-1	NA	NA	CSAEAENYGYTF	TGCAGCGCCGAGGCGGAAAACTATGGCTACACCTTC
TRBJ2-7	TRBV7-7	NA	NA	CASSLARSYEQYF	TGTGCCAGCAGCTTAGCTCGTTCCTACGAGCAGTACTTC
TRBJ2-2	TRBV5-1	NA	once	CASSLWDTNTGELFF	TGCGCCAGCAGCTTGTGGGACACGAACACCGGGGAGCTGTTTTTT
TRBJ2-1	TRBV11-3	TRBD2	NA	CASSFTSGSYEQFF	TGTGCCAGCAGCTTCACTAGCGGGAGCTATGAGCAGTTCTTC
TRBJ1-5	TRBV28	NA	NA	CASSPRGNQPQHF	TGTGCCAGCAGCCCACGGGGGAATCAGCCCCAGCATTTT
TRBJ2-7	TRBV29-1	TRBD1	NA	CSVEGPQGGTGGLIWRYF	TGCAGCGTTGAAGGCCCGCAGGGGGGTACAGGGGGCCTCATTTGGCGGTACTTC
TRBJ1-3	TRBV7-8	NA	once	CASSSGPSGNTIYF	TGTGCCAGCAGCTCAGGACCCTCTGGAAACACCATATATTTT